The clone carrying this T cell receptor beta chain was seen at least ten times. It was with unique molecular identifiers that the TCRbeta library was prepared. Each CDR3 protein gets one entry after TCRdb re-called the PCR reads with MiXCR. The sample records approximately 400,000 distinct CDR3 sequences, roughly 10% being singletons. These data belong to a study of T-cell reconstitution after alpha-beta-depleted transplantation in children. The clonotype originates from a human donor who donated a stem cell graft to a child with acute myeloid leukemia. Sequencing was performed on PBMCs from the stem cell graft donor, taken from the stem cell graft.

CDR3 nucleotides: TGCAGTGCTAGTCCGGAGGGGGGGTTCCAGGAGACCCAGTACTTC. It codes for CSASPEGGFQETQYF. The chain employs TRBV20-1 and TRBJ2-5, with D possibly matching TRBD2 (7 bases). CDR1 DFQATT and CDR2 SNEGSKA come from the germline V gene (reference sequence). CDR3 length: 15 amino acids. Trimming cost V 3 bases and J 5 bases, with 19 bases left between them.